This T cell receptor beta chain was sequenced in a study of blood T cell repertoires in COVID-19. Overall study: The United States, Italy and Spain supplied acute and convalescent COVID-19 samples. The cDNA or gDNA used as material had been derived from T cells, B-cell-depleted T cells, or PBMCs.

Original processing notes: Counts of nucleated cells, estimated from reference gene primer amplification, were obtained. The method was immunoSEQ multiplex PCR; TCRdb's version includes in-frame clones alone and lacks a portion of them. V, J and clone size are those of that table, while D and trimming were read from the DNA. The repertoire holds over 100,000 clones, with around 81% as singletons. The source of this sequence is a woman aged 60 to 75 with active or convalescent COVID-19. Material for sequencing was peripheral blood.

CDR3 protein: CARGRGATPYEQYF. The CDR3 region has the DNA TGTGCCAGGGGTCGGGGAGCTACCCCCTACGAGCAGTACTTC. V usage is TRBV5-8 and J usage is TRBJ2-7; tentatively, D is TRBD2 (5 bases). Germline-derived CDR1 and CDR2 are SGHTS and YDEGEE. Trimming cost V 8 bases and J 2 bases, with 17 bases left between them. This CDR3 has 14 residues.